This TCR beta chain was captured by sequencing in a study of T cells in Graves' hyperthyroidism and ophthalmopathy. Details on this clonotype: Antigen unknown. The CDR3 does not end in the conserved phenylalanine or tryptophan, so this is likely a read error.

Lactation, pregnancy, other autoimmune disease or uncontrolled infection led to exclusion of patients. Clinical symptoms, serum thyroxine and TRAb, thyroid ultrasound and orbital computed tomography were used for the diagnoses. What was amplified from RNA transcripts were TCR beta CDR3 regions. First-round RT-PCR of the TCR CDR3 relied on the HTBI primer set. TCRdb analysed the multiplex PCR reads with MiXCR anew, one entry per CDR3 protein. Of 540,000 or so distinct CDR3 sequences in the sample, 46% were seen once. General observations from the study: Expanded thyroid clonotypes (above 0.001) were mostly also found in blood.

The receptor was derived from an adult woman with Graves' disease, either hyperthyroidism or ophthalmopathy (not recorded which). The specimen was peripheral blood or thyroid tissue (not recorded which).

CDR3 coding DNA: TGTGCCAGCAGCCAAGATAAGGTCGGGCTGAACACTGAAGCTTTCCTT. This sequence encodes CASSQDKVGLNTEAFL. This chain links TRBV29-1 with TRBJ1-1; D is uncertain. Germline CDR1 reads SQVTM; CDR2 reads ANQGSEA. The CDR3 contains 16 residues.